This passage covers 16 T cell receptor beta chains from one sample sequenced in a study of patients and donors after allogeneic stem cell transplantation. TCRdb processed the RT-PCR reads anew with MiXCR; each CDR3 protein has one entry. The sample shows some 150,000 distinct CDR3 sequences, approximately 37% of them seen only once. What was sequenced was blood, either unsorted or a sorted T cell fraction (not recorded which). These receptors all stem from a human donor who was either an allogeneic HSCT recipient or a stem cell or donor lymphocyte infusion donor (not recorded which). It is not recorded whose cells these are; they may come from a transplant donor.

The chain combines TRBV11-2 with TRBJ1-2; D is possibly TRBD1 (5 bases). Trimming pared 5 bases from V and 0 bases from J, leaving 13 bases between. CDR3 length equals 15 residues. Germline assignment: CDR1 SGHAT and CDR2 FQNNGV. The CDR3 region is CASSQAVGANYGYTF. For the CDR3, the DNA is TGTGCCAGCAGCCAGGCGGTGGGGGCTAACTATGGCTACACCTTC.

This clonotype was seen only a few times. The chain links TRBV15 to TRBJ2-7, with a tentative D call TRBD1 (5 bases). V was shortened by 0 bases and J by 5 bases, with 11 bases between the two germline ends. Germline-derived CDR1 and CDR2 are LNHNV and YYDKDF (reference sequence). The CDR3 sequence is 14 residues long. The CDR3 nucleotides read TGTGCCACCAGCAGAGATCAGGGAAAGGACGAGCAGTACTTC. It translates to CATSRDQGKDEQYF.

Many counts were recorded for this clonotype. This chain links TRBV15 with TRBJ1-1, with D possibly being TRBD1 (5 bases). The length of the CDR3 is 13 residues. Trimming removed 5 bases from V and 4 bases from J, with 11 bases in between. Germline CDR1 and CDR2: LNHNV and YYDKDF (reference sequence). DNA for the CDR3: TGTGCCACCAGCTGGGACGAGGGCACTGAAGCTTTCTTT. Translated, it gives CATSWDEGTEAFF.

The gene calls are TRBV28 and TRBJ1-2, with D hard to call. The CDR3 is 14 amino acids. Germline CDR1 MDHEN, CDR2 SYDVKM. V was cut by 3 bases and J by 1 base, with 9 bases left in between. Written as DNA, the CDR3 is TGTGCCAGCAGTTTGTACGGAATTAACTATGGCTACACCTTC. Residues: CASSLYGINYGYTF.

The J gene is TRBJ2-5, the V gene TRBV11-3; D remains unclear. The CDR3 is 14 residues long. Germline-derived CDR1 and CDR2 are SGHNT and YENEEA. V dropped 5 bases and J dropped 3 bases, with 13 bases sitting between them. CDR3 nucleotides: TGTGCCAGCAGCCCTCGGAACGGAGAAGAGACCCAGTACTTC. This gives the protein CASSPRNGEETQYF.

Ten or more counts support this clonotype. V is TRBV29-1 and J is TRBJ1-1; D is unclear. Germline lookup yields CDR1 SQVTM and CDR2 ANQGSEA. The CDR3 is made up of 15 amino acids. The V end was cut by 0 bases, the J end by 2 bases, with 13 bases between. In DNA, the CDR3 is TGCAGCGTTGAAGATAGGGAGACCCACAACACTGAAGCTTTCTTT. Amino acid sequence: CSVEDRETHNTEAFF.

The CDR3 loop is CAISSEGDNQPQHF. In DNA, the CDR3 is TGTGCCATCAGTTCCGAGGGGGACAATCAGCCCCAGCATTTT. The chain recombines TRBV10-3 with TRBJ1-5, with D possibly matching TRBD1 (6 bases). Trimming took 5 bases from V and 3 from J, leaving 11 bases between them. This CDR3 is built from 14 residues. Germline assignment: CDR1 ENHRY and CDR2 SYGVKD.

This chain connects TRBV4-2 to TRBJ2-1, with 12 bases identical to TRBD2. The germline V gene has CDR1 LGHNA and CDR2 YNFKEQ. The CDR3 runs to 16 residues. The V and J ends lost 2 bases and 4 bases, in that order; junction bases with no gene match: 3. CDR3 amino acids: CASSQRTSGAYNEQFF. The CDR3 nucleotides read TGTGCCAGCAGCCAAAGGACTAGCGGGGCGTACAATGAGCAGTTCTTC.

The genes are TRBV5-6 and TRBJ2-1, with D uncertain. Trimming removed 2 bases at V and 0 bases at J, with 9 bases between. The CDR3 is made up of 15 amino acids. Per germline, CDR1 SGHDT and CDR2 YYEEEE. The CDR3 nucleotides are TGTGCCAGCAGCTTAGGAACGCTCTCCTACAATGAGCAGTTCTTC. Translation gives CASSLGTLSYNEQFF.

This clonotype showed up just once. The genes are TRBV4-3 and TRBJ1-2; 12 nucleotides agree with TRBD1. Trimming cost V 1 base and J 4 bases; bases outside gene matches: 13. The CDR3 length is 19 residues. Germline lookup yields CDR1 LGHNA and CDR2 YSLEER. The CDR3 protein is CASSQARGDRGPFIYGYTF. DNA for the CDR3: TGCGCCAGCAGCCAAGCCCGAGGGGACAGGGGGCCTTTTATCTATGGCTACACCTTC.

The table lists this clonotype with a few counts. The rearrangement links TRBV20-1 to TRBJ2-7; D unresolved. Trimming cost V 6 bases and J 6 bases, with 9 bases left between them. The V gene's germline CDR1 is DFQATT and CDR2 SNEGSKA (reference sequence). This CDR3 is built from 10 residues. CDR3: CSARRGEQYF. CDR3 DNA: TGCAGTGCCAGACGTGGCGAGCAGTACTTC.

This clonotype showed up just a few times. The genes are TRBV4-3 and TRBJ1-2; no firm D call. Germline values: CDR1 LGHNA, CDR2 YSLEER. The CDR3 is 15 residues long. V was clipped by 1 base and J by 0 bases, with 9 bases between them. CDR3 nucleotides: TGCGCCAGCAGCCAAGTAGACTCTCCTAACTATGGCTACACCTTC. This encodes CASSQVDSPNYGYTF.

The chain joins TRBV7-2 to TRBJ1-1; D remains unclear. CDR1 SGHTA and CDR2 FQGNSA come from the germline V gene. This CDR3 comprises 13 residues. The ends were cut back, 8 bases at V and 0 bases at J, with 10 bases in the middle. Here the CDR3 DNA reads TGTGCCAGCTCCGGAAAGCTGAACACTGAAGCTTTCTTT. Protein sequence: CASSGKLNTEAFF.

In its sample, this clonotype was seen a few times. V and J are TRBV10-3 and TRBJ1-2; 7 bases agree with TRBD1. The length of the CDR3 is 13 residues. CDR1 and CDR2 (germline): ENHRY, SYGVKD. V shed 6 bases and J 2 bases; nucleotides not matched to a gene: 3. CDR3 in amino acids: CAISSTGNYGYTF. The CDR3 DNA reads TGTGCCATCAGCTCGACAGGGAACTATGGCTACACCTTC.

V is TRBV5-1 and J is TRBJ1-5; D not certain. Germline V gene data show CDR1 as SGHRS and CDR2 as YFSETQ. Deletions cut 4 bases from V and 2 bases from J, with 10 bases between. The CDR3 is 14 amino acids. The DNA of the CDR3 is TGCGCCAGCAGCCCGGGTGAGGGCAATCAGCCCCAGCATTTT. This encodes CASSPGEGNQPQHF.

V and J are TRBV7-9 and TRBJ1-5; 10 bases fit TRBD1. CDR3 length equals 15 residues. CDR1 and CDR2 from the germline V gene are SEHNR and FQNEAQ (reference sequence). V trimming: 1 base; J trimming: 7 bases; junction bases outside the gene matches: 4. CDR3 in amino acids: CASSLVGTGVQPQHF. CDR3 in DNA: TGTGCCAGCAGCTTAGTTGGGACAGGGGTGCAGCCCCAGCATTTT.